This TCR beta chain was obtained from a study of OX40 agonist ivuxolimab in advanced cancers. Study background: People in dose escalation had one of these cancers: hepatocellular carcinoma, melanoma, renal cell or head and neck cancer. Prior anti-PD-1, anti-PD-L1 or anti-CTLA-4 therapy was allowed; 30% to 40% had some. Overall study results and limits: Certain nonresponding patients likewise had low normalized T-cell clonal expansion.

Concerning this clone: Its antigen is currently unknown.

CDR3 length equals 9 residues. The germline CDR1 and CDR2 sequences are MNHEY and SMNVEV (reference sequence). Between the trimmed V and J ends, which lost 4 bases and 7 bases, there was a span of 2 bases. Profiled with immunoSEQ multiplex PCR; TCRdb holds only in-frame clones, not every one. The sample consists of about 83,000 clones, approximately 91% of them appearing once. The chain recombines TRBV27 with TRBJ2-7; D gene ambiguous. The receptor was derived from an adult with an advanced solid tumor such as melanoma, head and neck, liver or kidney cancer. Sequenced material: CD4+ or CD8+ T cells sorted from blood, taken in a trial of the OX40 agonist ivuxolimab. Here the CDR3 DNA reads TGTGCCAGCAGTTCGGAGCAGTACTTC. It yields the protein CASSSEQYF.